This T cell receptor (beta chain) was identified during a study of blood T cell repertoires in COVID-19. The germline V gene has CDR1 SNHLY and CDR2 FYNNEI. The CDR3 covers 13 residues. V lost 4 bases, J lost 4 bases, and 8 bases lay in between. Sequencing used immunoSEQ multiplex PCR; TCRdb keeps in-frame clones, though not all of them. The sample shows under 350,000 clones, less than 90% of them seen only once. The sample comprised peripheral blood. The sequence was obtained from a man between 60 and 70 years old who had recovered from COVID-19. The chain carries TRBV2 and TRBJ1-5; tentative D call: TRBD1 (5 bases). The CDR3 region has the DNA TGTGCCAGCAGTGGGGGCCTAAATCAGCCCCAGCATTTT. As protein: CASSGGLNQPQHF.